This T cell receptor (beta chain) was identified during a study of blood T cell repertoires in COVID-19 (dated by TCRdb to 2018 to 2021). Study-level background: Samples from collaborators originated in the United States, Italy and Spain and spanned both the acute and convalescent phases of COVID-19. The prospective study material was composed of cDNA or gDNA derived from T cells, B-cell-depleted T cells, or PBMCs. Deeply sampled blood TCRbeta repertoires from subjects exposed to, actively infected with, or recovered from COVID-19 were included in the dataset. The repertoires were made available in a free public database intended to serve as a resource for research on the immune response to SARS-CoV-2. The samples were drawn from two sources: the first 160 participants of the ongoing ImmuneRACE study, and approximately 1,300 subjects contributed by 6 global collaborators. Nearly every sample came with metadata listing a de-identified subject ID, COVID-19 status, age in years and sex. HLA class I and class II types, where available, came from metadata supplied by the sample provider rather than from assay-based typing.

CDR1 is given as LNHDA and CDR2 as SQIVND, both from the germline V gene (reference sequence). The CDR3 goes from the cysteine to the phenylalanine over 15 residues. Left in the record is the CDR3 DNA by itself, 45 bases read in frame from the first base. V lost 3 bases and J lost 5 bases; the stretch between them is 14 bases long. What the study reported, not specific to this receptor: Clinical and demographic metadata were provided uncurated, with the amount varying by source and participant.

On this clone: It has no known antigen specificity. Nothing much larger sits one base from this clone, and base qualities are not available.

In Seattle, one collaborating source enrolled patients while the infection was active and tracked those patients longitudinally over the course of disease. Each collaborating institution followed its own protocols to collect whole blood in K2EDTA tubes. For TCRbeta analysis, collaborator samples were shipped as frozen whole blood, as isolated PBMCs, or as DNA extracted from either sample type. TCRbeta CDR3 regions were amplified from genomic DNA using the immunoSEQ Assay, a bias-controlled multiplex PCR. On the study's bioinformatics: The number of nucleated cells in each sample was estimated by amplification of reference gene primers within the assay. To quantify the absolute abundance of each unique TCRbeta CDR3 rearrangement, sequence reads were collapsed and filtered. For each sample, productive Simpson clonality was calculated by taking the square root of Simpson's diversity index across productive rearrangements. In its TCRdb copy, this immuneACCESS table keeps in-frame sequences only and misses some clones. Where compared with another copy, unresolved V genes explain less than half of these, and the others have no known cause. V, J and clone size are those of that table, while D and trimming were read from the DNA. The sample includes about 150,000 clones, with 80% to 90% observed a single time. The ten largest clones represent roughly 8% of the sample.

The sequence joins TRBV19 to TRBJ1-5; a tentative D match to TRBD1 spans 5 bases. The sequencing sample was made of peripheral blood. This TCR was recovered from an older woman with COVID-19, enrolled during active disease. In nucleotide form, the sequence is TGTGCCAGTAGTATTGGGAACGCGGGGGATCAGCCCCAGCATTTT. Its amino acids are CASSIGNAGDQPQHF.